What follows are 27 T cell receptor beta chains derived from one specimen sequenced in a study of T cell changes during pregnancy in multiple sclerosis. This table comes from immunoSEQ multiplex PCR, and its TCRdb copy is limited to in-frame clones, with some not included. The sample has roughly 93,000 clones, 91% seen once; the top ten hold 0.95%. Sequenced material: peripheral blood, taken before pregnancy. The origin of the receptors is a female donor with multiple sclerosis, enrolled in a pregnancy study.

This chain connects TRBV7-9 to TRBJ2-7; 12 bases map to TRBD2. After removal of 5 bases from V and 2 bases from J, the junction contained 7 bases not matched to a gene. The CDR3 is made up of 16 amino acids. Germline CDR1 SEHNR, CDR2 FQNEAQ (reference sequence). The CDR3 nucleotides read TGTGCCAGCAGCCCTAGGCTAGCGGGAGGGACCTACGAGCAGTACTTC. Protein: CASSPRLAGGTYEQYF. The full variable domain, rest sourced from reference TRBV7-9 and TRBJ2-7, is DTGVSQNPRHKITKRGQNVTFRCDPISEHNRLYWYRQTLGQGPEFLTYFQNEAQLEKSRLLSDRFSAERPKGSFSTLEIQRTEQGDSAMYLCASSPRLAGGTYEQYFGPGTRLTVT.

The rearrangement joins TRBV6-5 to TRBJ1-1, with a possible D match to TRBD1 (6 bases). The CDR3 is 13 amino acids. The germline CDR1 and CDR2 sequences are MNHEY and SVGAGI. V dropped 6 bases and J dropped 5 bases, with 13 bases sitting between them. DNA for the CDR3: TGTGCCAGCAGACAGGGCTCCGGAACTGAAGCTTTCTTT. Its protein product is CASRQGSGTEAFF.

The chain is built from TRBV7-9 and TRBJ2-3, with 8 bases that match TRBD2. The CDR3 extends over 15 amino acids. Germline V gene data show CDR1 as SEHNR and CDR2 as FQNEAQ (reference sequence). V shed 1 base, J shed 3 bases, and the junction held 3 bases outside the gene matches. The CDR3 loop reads CASSLVSSGTDTQYF. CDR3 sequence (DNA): TGTGCCAGCAGCTTAGTGTCTAGCGGGACAGATACGCAGTATTTT.

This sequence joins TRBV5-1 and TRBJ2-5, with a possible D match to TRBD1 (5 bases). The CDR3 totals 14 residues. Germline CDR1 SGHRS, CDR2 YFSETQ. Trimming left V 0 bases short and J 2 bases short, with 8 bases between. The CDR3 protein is CASSLAGLQETQYF. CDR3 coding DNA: TGCGCCAGCAGCTTGGCAGGGTTGCAAGAGACCCAGTACTTC.

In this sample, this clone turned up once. CDR3 coding DNA: TGTGCCAGCAGCGCGGGAGCTCCAGATACGCAGTATTTT. Translating it yields CASSAGAPDTQYF. The chain couples TRBV5-6 to TRBJ2-3; 7 positions agree with TRBD2. J lost 4 bases, V lost 4 bases, and 3 bases had no gene match. Germline CDR1 SGHDT, CDR2 YYEEEE. The CDR3 loop spans 13 amino acids. Full variable domain (outside the CDR3, taken from reference TRBV5-6 and TRBJ2-3): DAGVTQSPTHLIKTRGQQVTLRCSPKSGHDTVSWYQQALGQGPQFIFQYYEEEERQRGNFPDRFSGHQFPNYSSELNVNALLLGDSALYLCASSAGAPDTQYFGPGTRLTVL.

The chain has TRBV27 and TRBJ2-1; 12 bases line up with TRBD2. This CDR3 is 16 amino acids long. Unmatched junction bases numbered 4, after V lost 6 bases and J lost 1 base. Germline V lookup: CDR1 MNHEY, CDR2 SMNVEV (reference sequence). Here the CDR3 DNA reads TGTGCCAGCAGGCTAGCGGGAGGGAGGTCCTACAATGAGCAGTTCTTC. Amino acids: CASRLAGGRSYNEQFF.

Written as DNA, the CDR3 is TGTGCCTCGATGGACAGGGGTCGTAATGAAAAACTGTTTTTT. Protein: CASMDRGRNEKLFF. The V call is TRBV30, the J call TRBJ1-4; the match to TRBD1 covers 9 bases. This CDR3 has 14 residues. Trimming at V came to 7 bases and at J to 4 bases, leaving 7 bases not matched to a gene. Germline loops: CDR1 GTSNPN, CDR2 SVGIG (reference sequence).

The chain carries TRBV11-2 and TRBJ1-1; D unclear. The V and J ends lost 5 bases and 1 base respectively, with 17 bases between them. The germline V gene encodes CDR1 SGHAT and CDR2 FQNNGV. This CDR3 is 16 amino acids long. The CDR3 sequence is CASSLFGDAGNTEAFF. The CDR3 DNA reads TGTGCCAGCAGCCTCTTCGGGGATGCGGGGAACACTGAAGCTTTCTTT.

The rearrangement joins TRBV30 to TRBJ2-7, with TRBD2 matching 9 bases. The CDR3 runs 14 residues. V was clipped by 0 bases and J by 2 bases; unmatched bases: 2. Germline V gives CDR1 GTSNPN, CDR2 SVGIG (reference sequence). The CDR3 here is CAWSVTSGPYEQYF. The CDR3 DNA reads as TGTGCCTGGAGTGTTACTAGCGGGCCCTACGAGCAGTACTTC. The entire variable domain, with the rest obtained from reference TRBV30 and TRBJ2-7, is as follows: SQTIHQWPATLVQPVGSPLSLECTVEGTSNPNLYWYRQAAGRGLQLLFYSVGIGQISSEVPQNLSASRPQDRQFILSSKKLLLSDSGFYLCAWSVTSGPYEQYFGPGTRLTVT.

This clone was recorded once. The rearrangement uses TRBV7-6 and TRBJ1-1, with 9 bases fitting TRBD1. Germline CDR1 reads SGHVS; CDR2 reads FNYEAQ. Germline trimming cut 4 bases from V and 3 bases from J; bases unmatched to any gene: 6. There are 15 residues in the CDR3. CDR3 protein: CASSSDRGLYTEAFF. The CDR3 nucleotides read TGTGCCAGCAGCTCGGACAGGGGTCTGTACACTGAAGCTTTCTTT.

The CDR3 DNA sequence: TGTGCCAGCAGCCAAGATCTGCACAGTAACTATGGCTACACCTTC. Its translation is CASSQDLHSNYGYTF. The V and J genes are TRBV4-2 and TRBJ1-2; no clear D gene. Trimming took 0 bases from V and 1 from J, leaving 9 bases between them. The CDR3 contains 15 residues. CDR1 and CDR2 from the germline V gene are LGHNA and YNFKEQ.

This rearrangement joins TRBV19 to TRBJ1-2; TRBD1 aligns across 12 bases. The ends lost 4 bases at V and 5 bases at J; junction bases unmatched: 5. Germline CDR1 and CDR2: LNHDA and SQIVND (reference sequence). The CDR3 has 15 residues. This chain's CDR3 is CASSTRDRGPYGYTF. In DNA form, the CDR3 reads TGTGCCAGTAGTACCCGGGACAGGGGGCCTTATGGCTACACCTTC.

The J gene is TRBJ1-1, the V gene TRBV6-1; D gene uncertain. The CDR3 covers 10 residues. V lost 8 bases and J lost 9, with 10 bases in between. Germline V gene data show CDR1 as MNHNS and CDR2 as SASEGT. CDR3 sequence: CASSQLKAFF. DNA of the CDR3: TGTGCCAGCTCACAGCTTAAAGCTTTCTTT.

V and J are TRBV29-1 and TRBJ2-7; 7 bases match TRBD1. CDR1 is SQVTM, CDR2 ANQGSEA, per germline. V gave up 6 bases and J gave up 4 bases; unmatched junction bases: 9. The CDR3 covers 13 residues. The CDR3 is CSVPGQRPYEQYF. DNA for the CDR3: TGCAGCGTACCGGGACAGAGACCTTACGAGCAGTACTTC.

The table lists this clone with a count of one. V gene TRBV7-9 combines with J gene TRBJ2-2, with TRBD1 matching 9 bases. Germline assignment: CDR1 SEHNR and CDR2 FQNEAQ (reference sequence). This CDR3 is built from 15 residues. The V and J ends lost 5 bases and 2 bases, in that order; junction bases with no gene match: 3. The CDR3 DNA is TGTGCCAGCAGCCGGACAGGGGAAAACACCGGGGAGCTGTTTTTT. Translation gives CASSRTGENTGELFF.

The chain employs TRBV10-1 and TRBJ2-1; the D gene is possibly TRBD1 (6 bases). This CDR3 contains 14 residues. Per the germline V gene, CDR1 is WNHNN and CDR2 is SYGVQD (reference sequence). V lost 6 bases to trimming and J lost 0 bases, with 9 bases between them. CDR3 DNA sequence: TGCGCCAGCAGCACAGGGAGCTCCTACAATGAGCAGTTCTTC. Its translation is CASSTGSSYNEQFF.

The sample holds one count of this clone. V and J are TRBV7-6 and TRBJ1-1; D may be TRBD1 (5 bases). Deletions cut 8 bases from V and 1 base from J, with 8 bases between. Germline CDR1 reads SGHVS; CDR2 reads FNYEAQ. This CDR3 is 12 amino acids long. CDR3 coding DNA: TGTGCCAGCGGGCAGGGGAACACTGAAGCTTTCTTT. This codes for CASGQGNTEAFF.

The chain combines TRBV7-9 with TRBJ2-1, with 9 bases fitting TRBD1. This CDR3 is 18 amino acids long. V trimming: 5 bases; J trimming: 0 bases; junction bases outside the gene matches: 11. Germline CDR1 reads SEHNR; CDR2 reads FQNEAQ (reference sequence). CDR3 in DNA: TGTGCCAGCAGCGAGGGACAGGGTCAAGGGAGCTCCTACAATGAGCAGTTCTTC. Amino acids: CASSEGQGQGSSYNEQFF.

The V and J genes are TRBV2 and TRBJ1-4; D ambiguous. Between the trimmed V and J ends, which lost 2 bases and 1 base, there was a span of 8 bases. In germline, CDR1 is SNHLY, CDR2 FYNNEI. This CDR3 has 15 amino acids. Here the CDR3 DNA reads TGTGCCAGCAGTGAACAACGGTTAACTAATGAAAAACTGTTTTTT. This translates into CASSEQRLTNEKLFF.

The CDR3 DNA is TGTGCCAGCCAATATGGGGCACTTGCGCAAGAGACCCAGTACTTC. This encodes CASQYGALAQETQYF. The chain combines TRBV6-5 with TRBJ2-5, with D tentatively TRBD1 (5 bases). The CDR3 covers 15 residues. V was pared by 8 bases and J by 2 bases, with 18 bases between. The germline V gene has CDR1 MNHEY and CDR2 SVGAGI.

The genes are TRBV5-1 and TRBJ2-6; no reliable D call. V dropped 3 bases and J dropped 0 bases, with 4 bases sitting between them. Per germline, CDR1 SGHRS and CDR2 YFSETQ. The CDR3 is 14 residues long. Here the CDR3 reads CASSSSSGANVLTF. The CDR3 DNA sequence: TGCGCCAGCAGCTCGAGCTCTGGGGCCAACGTCCTGACTTTC.

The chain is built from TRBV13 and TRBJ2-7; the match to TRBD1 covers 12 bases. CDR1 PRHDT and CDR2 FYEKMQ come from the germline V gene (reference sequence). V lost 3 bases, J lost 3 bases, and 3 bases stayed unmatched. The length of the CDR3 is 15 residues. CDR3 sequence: CASSLGQGAFYEQYF. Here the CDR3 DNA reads TGTGCCAGCAGCTTGGGACAGGGGGCTTTCTACGAGCAGTACTTC. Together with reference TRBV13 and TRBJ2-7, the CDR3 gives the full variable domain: AAGVIQSPRHLIKEKRETATLKCYPIPRHDTVYWYQQGPGQDPQFLISFYEKMQSDKGSIPDRFSAQQFSDYHSELNMSSLELGDSALYFCASSLGQGAFYEQYFGPGTRLTVT.

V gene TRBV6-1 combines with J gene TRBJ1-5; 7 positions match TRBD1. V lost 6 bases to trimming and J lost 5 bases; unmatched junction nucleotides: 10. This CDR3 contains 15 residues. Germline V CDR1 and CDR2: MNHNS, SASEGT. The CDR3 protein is CASSAGTANHQPQHF. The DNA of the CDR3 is TGTGCCAGCAGCGCCGGGACAGCGAACCATCAGCCCCAGCATTTT.

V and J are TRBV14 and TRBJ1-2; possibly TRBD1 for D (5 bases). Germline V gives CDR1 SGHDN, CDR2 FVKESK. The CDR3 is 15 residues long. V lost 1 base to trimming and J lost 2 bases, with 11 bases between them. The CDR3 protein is CASSQVSGENYGYTF. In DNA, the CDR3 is TGTGCCAGCAGCCAAGTATCGGGGGAGAACTATGGCTACACCTTC.

The CDR3 region is CASSSTAGRYEQYF. The CDR3 DNA reads TGCGCCAGCAGCTCGACGGCAGGTCGCTACGAGCAGTACTTC. V gene TRBV5-1 combines with J gene TRBJ2-7; D ambiguous. Between the trimmed V and J ends, which lost 3 bases and 3 bases, there was a span of 13 bases. Germline V CDR1 and CDR2: SGHRS, YFSETQ. The CDR3 length is 14 residues.

The DNA for the CDR3 is TGCGCCAGCAGCCAAGACTCCGAGGGTCGGTTAAGAAAACTGTTTTTT. Translated: CASSQDSEGRLRKLFF. V gene TRBV4-1 combines with J gene TRBJ1-4; the D is unclear. V was cut by 0 bases and J by 10 bases, with 18 bases left in between. CDR1 MGHRA and CDR2 YSYEKL come from the germline V gene. This CDR3 has 16 residues.

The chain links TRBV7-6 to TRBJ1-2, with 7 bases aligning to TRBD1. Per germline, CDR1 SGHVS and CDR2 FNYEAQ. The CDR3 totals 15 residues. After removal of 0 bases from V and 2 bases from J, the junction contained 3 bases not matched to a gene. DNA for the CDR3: TGTGCCAGCAGCTTAGCATTGACAGGGAACTATGGCTACACCTTC. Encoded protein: CASSLALTGNYGYTF. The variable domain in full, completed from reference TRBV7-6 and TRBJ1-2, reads GAGVSQSPRYKVTKRGQDVALRCDPISGHVSLYWYRQALGQGPEFLTYFNYEAQQDKSGLPNDRFSAERPEGSISTLTIQRTEQRDSAMYRCASSLALTGNYGYTFGSGTRLTVV.